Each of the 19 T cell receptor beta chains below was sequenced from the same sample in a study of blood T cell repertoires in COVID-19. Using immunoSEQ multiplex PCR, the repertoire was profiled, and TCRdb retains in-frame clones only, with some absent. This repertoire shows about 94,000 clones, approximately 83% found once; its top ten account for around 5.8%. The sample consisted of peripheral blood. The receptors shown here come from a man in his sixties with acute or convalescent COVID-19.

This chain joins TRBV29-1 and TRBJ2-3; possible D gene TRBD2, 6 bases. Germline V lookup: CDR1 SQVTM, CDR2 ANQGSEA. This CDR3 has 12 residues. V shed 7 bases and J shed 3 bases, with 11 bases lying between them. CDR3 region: CSAVEGTDTQYF. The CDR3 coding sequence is TGCAGCGCCGTGGAGGGGACAGATACGCAGTATTTT.

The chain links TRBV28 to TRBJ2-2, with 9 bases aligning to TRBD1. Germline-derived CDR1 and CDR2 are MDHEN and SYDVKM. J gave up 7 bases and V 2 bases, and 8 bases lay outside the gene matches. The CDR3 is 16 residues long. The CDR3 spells CASSLTLTGGYGELFF. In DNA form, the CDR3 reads TGTGCCAGCAGTTTAACACTAACAGGGGGCTACGGGGAGCTGTTTTTT.

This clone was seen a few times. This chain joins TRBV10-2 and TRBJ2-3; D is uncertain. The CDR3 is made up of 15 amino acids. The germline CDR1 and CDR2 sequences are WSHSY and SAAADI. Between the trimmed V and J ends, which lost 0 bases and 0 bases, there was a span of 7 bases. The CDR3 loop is CASSESPTSTDTQYF. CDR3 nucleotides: TGCGCCAGCAGTGAGTCTCCGACTAGCACAGATACGCAGTATTTT.

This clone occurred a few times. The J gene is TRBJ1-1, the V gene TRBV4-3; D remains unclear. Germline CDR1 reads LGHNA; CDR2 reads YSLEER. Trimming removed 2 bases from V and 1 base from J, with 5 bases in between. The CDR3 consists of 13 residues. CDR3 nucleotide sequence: TGCGCCAGCAGCCAATACAGGAACACTGAAGCTTTCTTT. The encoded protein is CASSQYRNTEAFF.

CDR3: CASSFPAGITGELFF. The CDR3 DNA reads TGTGCCAGCAGCTTCCCAGCAGGGATAACCGGGGAGCTGTTTTTT. The V call is TRBV7-2, the J call TRBJ2-2; perhaps TRBD1 as D (5 bases). The CDR3 covers 15 residues. Germline V lookup: CDR1 SGHTA, CDR2 FQGNSA. V gave up 3 bases and J gave up 5 bases, with 13 bases separating them.

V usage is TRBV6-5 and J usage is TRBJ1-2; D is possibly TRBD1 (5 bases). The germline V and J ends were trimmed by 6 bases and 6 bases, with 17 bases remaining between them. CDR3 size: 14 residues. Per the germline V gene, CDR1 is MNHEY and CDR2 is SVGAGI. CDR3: CASSRGTDLNGYTF. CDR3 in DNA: TGTGCCAGCAGCCGCGGGACGGACTTAAATGGCTACACCTTC.

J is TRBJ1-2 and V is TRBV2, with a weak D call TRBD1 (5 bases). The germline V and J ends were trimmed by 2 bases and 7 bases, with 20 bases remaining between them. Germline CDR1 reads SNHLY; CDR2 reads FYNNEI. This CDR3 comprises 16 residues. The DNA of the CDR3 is TGTGCCAGCAGTGAATCTGAAGGGGATGGTGTACCTGGCTACACCTTC. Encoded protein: CASSESEGDGVPGYTF.

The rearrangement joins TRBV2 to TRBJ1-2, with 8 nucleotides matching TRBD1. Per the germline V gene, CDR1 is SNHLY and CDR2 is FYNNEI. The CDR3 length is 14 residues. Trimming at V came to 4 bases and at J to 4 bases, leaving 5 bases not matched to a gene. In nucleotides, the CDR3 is TGTGCCAGCAGTGTGACAGGGGCCATCTATGGCTACACCTTC. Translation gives CASSVTGAIYGYTF.

This CDR3 is CASSLAEGGSSGNTIYF. DNA of the CDR3: TGTGCCAGCAGCTTAGCCGAAGGAGGGAGCTCTGGAAACACCATATATTTT. The V gene is TRBV7-6, the J gene TRBJ1-3; D gene uncertain. V was cut by 0 bases and J by 0 bases, with 12 bases left in between. Germline-derived CDR1 and CDR2 are SGHVS and FNYEAQ. CDR3 length: 17 amino acids.

CDR3 sequence: CASRKRGYGDSPLHF. CDR3 sequence (DNA): TGTGCCAGCCGTAAAAGGGGGTATGGCGATTCACCCCTCCACTTT. The gene calls are TRBV11-2 and TRBJ1-6; possibly TRBD1 for D (6 bases). Germline assignment: CDR1 SGHAT and CDR2 FQNNGV. The CDR3 has 15 amino acids. Trimming took 8 bases from V and 8 from J, leaving 19 bases between them. Looking up the rest from reference TRBV11-2 and TRBJ1-6 gives the full variable domain: EAGVAQSPRYKIIEKRQSVAFWCNPISGHATLYWYQQILGQGPKLLIQFQNNGVVDDSQLPKDRFSAERLKGVDSTLKIQPAKLEDSAVYLCASRKRGYGDSPLHFGNGTRLTVT.

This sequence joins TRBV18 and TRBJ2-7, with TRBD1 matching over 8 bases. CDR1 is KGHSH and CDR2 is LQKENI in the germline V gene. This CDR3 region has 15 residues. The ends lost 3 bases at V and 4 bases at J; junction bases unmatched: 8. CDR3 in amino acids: CASSPPDRDGYEQYF. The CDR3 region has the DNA TGTGCCAGCTCACCCCCGGACAGGGACGGATACGAGCAGTACTTC.

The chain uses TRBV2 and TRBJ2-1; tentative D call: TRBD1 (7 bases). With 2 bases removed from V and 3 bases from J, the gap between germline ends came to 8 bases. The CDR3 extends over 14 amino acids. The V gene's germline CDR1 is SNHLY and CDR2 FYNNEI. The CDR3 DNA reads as TGTGCCAGCAGTGAACAGGGGGGCTACAATGAGCAGTTCTTC. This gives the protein CASSEQGGYNEQFF.

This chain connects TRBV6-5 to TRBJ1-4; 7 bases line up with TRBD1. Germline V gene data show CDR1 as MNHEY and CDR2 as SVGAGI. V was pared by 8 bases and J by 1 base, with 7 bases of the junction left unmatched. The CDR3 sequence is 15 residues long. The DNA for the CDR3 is TGTGCCAGCGGTAGACAGGGTCGAACTAATGAAAAACTGTTTTTT. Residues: CASGRQGRTNEKLFF.

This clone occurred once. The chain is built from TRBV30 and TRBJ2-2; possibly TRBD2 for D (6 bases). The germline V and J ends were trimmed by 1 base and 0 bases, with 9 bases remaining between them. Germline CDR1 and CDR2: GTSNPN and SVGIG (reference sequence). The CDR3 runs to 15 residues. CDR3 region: CAWSAGGSNTGELFF. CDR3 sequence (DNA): TGTGCCTGGAGTGCTGGGGGGTCGAACACCGGGGAGCTGTTTTTT.

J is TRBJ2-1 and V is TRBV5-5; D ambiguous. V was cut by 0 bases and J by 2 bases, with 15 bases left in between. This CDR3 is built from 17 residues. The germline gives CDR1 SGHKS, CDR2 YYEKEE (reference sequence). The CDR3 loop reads CASSLGGQGLAYNEQFF. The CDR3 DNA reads TGTGCCAGCAGCTTGGGAGGTCAAGGTCTCGCCTACAATGAGCAGTTCTTC.

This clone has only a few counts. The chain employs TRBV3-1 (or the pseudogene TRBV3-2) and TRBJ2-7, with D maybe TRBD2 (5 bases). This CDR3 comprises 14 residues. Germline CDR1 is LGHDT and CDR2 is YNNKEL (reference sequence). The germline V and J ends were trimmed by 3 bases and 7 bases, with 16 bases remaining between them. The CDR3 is CASSQTPIGVEQYF. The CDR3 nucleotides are TGTGCCAGCAGCCAGACTCCCATCGGGGTTGAGCAGTACTTC.

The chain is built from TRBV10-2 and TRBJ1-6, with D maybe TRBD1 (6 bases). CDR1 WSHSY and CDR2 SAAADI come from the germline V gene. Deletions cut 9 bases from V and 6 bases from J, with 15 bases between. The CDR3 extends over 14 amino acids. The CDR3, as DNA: TGCGCCAGTTCCGGGGGGCGAGGTAATTCACCCCTCCACTTT. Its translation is CASSGGRGNSPLHF.

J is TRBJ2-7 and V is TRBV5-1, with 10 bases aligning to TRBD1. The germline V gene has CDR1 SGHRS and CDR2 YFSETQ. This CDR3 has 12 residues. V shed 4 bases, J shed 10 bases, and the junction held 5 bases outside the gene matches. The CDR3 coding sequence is TGCGCCAGCAGCCGGGGGACAGGGGCACAGTACTTC. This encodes CASSRGTGAQYF.

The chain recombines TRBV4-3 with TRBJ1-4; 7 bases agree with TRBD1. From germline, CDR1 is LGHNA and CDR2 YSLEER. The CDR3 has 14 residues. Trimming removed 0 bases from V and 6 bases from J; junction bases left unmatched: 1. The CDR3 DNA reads TGCGCCAGCAGCCAAGACGGGACAGATGAAAAACTGTTTTTT. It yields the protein CASSQDGTDEKLFF.